This T cell receptor beta chain was sequenced during a study of blood T cell repertoires in COVID-19. Study-wide background: COVID-19 samples from acute and convalescent phases originated in the United States, Italy and Spain. T cells, B-cell-depleted T cells, or PBMCs provided the cDNA or gDNA that served as material.

Everyone who took part was 18 to 89 years old, and they came from about two dozen US areas. Donors were grouped by their self-reported clinical history. Unmatched junction bases numbered 2, after V lost 5 bases and J lost 1 base. From germline, CDR1 is MNHEY and CDR2 SMNVEV (reference sequence). The CDR3 contains 16 residues. Only in-frame clones appear in the TCRdb table, and some are missing; sequencing was by immunoSEQ multiplex PCR. The sample has approximately 200,000 clones, around nine tenths seen once. V usage is TRBV27 and J usage is TRBJ2-3; 14 positions match TRBD2. The sample comprised PBMCs or T cells enriched from blood (not recorded which). The clonotype was recovered from a man in his thirties or forties who had recovered from COVID-19. CDR3 bases: TGTGCCAGCAGTCGGACTAGCGGGAGGCGCACAGATACGCAGTATTTT. Its protein is CASSRTSGRRTDTQYF.